Listed here are 15 T cell receptor beta chains from one sample, sequenced in a study of CD8 T cells in ankylosing spondylitis. TCRdb reanalysed the 5' RACE reads using MiXCR and keeps one entry per CDR3 protein. The table has about 330,000 distinct CDR3 sequences, 6.5% to 10% seen once; the top ten hold roughly 15%. The study, taken as a whole, reports: Characteristic of ankylosing spondylitis blood, it appeared, was a TCR beta motif comprising several highly homologous variants.

Their antigens remain unidentified. The specimen sequenced was blood, either unsorted or a sorted T cell fraction (not recorded which). The receptor source for this set is a male donor with ankylosing spondylitis.

This clonotype was picked up many times. This rearrangement joins TRBV20-1 to TRBJ2-5; D not resolved. CDR1 is DFQATT, CDR2 SNEGSKA, per germline (reference sequence). V lost 6 bases and J lost 5, with 13 bases in between. The CDR3 has 12 amino acids. CDR3 protein: CSAPVGTETQYF. The CDR3 DNA reads TGCAGTGCCCCCGTAGGAACGGAGACCCAGTACTTC.

The chain links TRBV20-1 to TRBJ1-1; TRBD1 matches at 8 bases. This CDR3 region has 14 residues. Losses at the gene ends were 4 bases for V and 5 bases for J; bases not matched to a gene: 9. CDR1 DFQATT and CDR2 SNEGSKA come from the germline V gene (reference sequence). DNA of the CDR3: TGCAGTGCTAATGGAGCAGGGGGCGAAACTGAAGCTTTCTTT. Protein: CSANGAGGETEAFF.

This clonotype was detected only a few times. The chain carries TRBV14 and TRBJ2-2, with TRBD2 matching 8 bases. In germline, CDR1 is SGHDN, CDR2 FVKESK. Trimming took 4 bases from V and 6 from J; bases not matched to a gene: 10. The CDR3 has 16 amino acids. The CDR3 DNA reads TGTGCCAGCAGCCCCCTTCGAGGAGCGGGAGCCGGGGAGCTGTTTTTT. Protein sequence: CASSPLRGAGAGELFF.

This clonotype turned up a few times. V is TRBV7-8 and J is TRBJ2-7; unclear D gene. The V end lost 7 bases, the J end lost 6 bases, and 13 bases lay between the germline ends. The CDR3 loop spans 12 amino acids. The germline V gene encodes CDR1 SGHVS and CDR2 FQNEAQ. The CDR3 here is CASTFFGGEQYF. DNA of the CDR3: TGTGCCAGCACCTTTTTCGGTGGCGAGCAGTACTTC.

The gene calls are TRBV5-5 and TRBJ2-5; possible D gene TRBD1, 6 bases. The CDR3 contains 16 residues. From germline, CDR1 is SGHKS and CDR2 YYEKEE (reference sequence). V gave up 4 bases and J gave up 5 bases, with 21 bases separating them. CDR3 in DNA: TGTGCCAGCAGCCCGTTGGGGGCTATCGGGAAGGAGACCCAGTACTTC. This translates into CASSPLGAIGKETQYF.

This clonotype appeared many times. V usage is TRBV4-1 and J usage is TRBJ2-2, with a weak D call TRBD1 (7 bases). With 6 bases removed from V and 5 bases from J, the gap between germline ends came to 16 bases. CDR3 length: 15 residues. Germline-derived CDR1 and CDR2 are MGHRA and YSYEKL. The CDR3 loop reads CASRDAGGRTGELFF. CDR3 nucleotides: TGCGCCAGCAGAGATGCAGGGGGGAGAACCGGGGAGCTGTTTTTT.

This rearrangement joins TRBV20-1 to TRBJ2-5; 9 bases fit TRBD1. CDR3 length: 15 amino acids. Germline CDR1 reads DFQATT; CDR2 reads SNEGSKA (reference sequence). V lost 1 base and J lost 1; bases outside the gene matches: 4. Here the CDR3 reads CSARGDRALQETQYF. In DNA form, the CDR3 reads TGCAGTGCTAGAGGGGACAGGGCGCTCCAAGAGACCCAGTACTTC.

J is TRBJ2-1 and V is TRBV12-5; TRBD2 is a possible D gene (6 bases). Trimming pared 6 bases from V and 4 bases from J, leaving 16 bases between. Germline CDR1 reads LGHNT; CDR2 reads FRNRAP. CDR3 length equals 15 residues. CDR3: CASGTPPLAYNEQFF. CDR3 nucleotides: TGTGCTAGTGGAACCCCCCCCCTAGCGTACAATGAGCAGTTCTTC.

The chain couples TRBV27 to TRBJ2-3, with 8 bases that match TRBD1. CDR3 length: 19 amino acids. V shed 3 bases and J 1 base; nucleotides not matched to a gene: 15. Germline assignment: CDR1 MNHEY and CDR2 SMNVEV (reference sequence). The CDR3 loop is CASSFLSGVTGVGTDTQYF. The CDR3 coding sequence is TGTGCCAGCAGTTTCCTTTCGGGGGTGACAGGGGTGGGCACAGATACGCAGTATTTT.

The chain uses TRBV5-6 and TRBJ1-1; TRBD1 agrees at 8 bases. Trimming at V came to 2 bases and at J to 10 bases, leaving 7 bases not matched to a gene. The CDR3 runs to 13 residues. Germline values: CDR1 SGHDT, CDR2 YYEEEE. The CDR3: CASSFSGQGRAFF. The CDR3 DNA reads as TGTGCCAGCAGCTTTTCAGGACAGGGACGAGCTTTCTTT.

This clonotype occurred many times. For the CDR3, the DNA is TGCAGCGTTCAGGTCACCTACAATGAGCAGTTCTTC. It is translated as CSVQVTYNEQFF. V usage is TRBV29-1 and J usage is TRBJ2-1; D call uncertain. Germline CDR1 SQVTM, CDR2 ANQGSEA. The CDR3 sequence is 12 residues long. The germline V and J ends were trimmed by 5 bases and 2 bases, with 7 bases remaining between them.

This clonotype was found a few times. V gene TRBV9 combines with J gene TRBJ1-2; D call uncertain. Germline CDR1 and CDR2: SGDLS and YYNGEE. The germline V and J ends were trimmed by 7 bases and 2 bases, with 3 bases remaining between them. CDR3 length equals 10 residues. The CDR3 DNA reads TGTGCCAGCGGAAACTATGGCTACACCTTC. Translating it yields CASGNYGYTF.

This clonotype was found many times. Relative to the germline gene, one junction end is altered; a read error may explain this. CDR3 sequence reads: CASSRKSGDNSPLHF. In DNA form, the CDR3 reads TGTGCCAGCAGTCGGAAATCGGGGGATAACTCACCCCTCCACTTT. The chain recombines TRBV7-3 with TRBJ1-6; perhaps TRBD1 as D (5 bases). The CDR3 is made up of 15 amino acids. CDR1 is SGHTA, CDR2 FQGTGA, per germline.

The table lists this clonotype with many counts. The J gene is TRBJ2-7, the V gene TRBV10-3; TRBD1 or TRBD2 may be the D gene (5 bases each). The CDR3 is 15 amino acids. V gave up 6 bases and J gave up 0 bases, with 15 bases separating them. Germline lookup yields CDR1 ENHRY and CDR2 SYGVKD. Written as DNA, the CDR3 is TGTGCCATCAGGGAACTCCGGGACCTCTCCTACGAGCAGTACTTC. Translating it yields CAIRELRDLSYEQYF.

This clonotype was detected a few times. The chain uses TRBV5-1 and TRBJ2-1, with 11 bases identical to TRBD2. Germline lookup yields CDR1 SGHRS and CDR2 YFSETQ. This CDR3 has 17 residues. After removal of 0 bases from V and 8 bases from J, the junction contained 10 bases not matched to a gene. CDR3: CASSLGLAGGDVHEQFF. CDR3 bases: TGCGCCAGCAGCTTGGGGCTAGCGGGGGGCGACGTGCATGAGCAGTTCTTC.